Below, one T cell receptor beta chain is given with its context. Its antigen is as yet unknown. The data belong to a study of shared clonotypes between healthy human individuals. The J segment lost 7 bases and the V segment lost 0 bases, leaving 8 bases of the junction unmatched. This CDR3 region has 16 residues. CDR1 SGHTA and CDR2 FQGNSA come from the germline V gene. It was CD45RO-negative cells, positively selected for CCR7, that made up naive CD8 cells, with terminally differentiated effector memory CD45RA+ cells excluded. Per the original methods: Filtering was not the same, since immunoSEQ gave junction-only sequences without quality scores. Sequencing used immunoSEQ multiplex PCR; TCRdb keeps in-frame clones, though not all of them. V and J calls plus clone size are reproduced from that table; the DNA served to infer D and trimming. The profile shows around 2.1 million clones, about 92% of them singletons.

Study-wide results and limits: Sampling was confined to blood; repertoires within tissues likely differ.

The gene calls are TRBV7-2 and TRBJ2-1; TRBD2 matches at 8 bases. Sequencing was done on a sample of naive CD8+ T cells from PBMCs. This TCR was recovered from a man aged 18 to 30 in good health. Some clones in this sample may be carry-over from other donors' samples. The CDR3 region is CASSLALLAGWNEQFF. CDR3 in DNA: TGTGCCAGCAGCTTAGCGCTTCTAGCGGGTTGGAATGAGCAGTTCTTC.